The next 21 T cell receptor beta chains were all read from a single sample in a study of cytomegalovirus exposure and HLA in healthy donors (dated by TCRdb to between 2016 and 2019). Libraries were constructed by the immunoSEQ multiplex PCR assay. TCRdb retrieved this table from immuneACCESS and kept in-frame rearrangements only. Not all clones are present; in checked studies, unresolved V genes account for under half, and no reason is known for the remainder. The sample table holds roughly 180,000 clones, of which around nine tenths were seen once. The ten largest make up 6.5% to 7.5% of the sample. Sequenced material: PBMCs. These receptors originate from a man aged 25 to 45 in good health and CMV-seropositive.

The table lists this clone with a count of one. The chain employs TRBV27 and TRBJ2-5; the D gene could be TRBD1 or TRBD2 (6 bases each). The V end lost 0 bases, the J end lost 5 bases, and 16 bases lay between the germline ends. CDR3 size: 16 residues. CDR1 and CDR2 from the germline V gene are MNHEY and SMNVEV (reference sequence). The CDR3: CASSLSGGGLGETQYF. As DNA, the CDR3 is TGTGCCAGCAGTTTATCGGGTGGGGGGCTAGGGGAGACCCAGTACTTC.

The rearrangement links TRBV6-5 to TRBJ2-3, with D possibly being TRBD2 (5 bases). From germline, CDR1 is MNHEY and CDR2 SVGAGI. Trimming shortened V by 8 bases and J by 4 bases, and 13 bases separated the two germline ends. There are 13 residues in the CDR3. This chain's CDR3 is CASQTLGADTQYF. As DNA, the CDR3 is TGTGCCAGCCAGACTCTCGGGGCAGATACGCAGTATTTT.

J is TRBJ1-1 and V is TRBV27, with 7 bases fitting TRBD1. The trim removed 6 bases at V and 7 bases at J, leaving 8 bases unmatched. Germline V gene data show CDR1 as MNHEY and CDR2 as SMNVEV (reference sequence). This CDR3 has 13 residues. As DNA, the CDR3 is TGTGCCAGCAGCTTGACAGGGATGAATGAAGCTTTCTTT. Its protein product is CASSLTGMNEAFF.

DNA for the CDR3: TGTGCCAGTACGACCGGGACAGGGGCTTACGAGCAGTACTTC. Translation gives CASTTGTGAYEQYF. The V call is TRBV19, the J call TRBJ2-7; 10 bases fit TRBD1. The V gene end was trimmed by 7 bases and the J gene end by 4 bases; junction bases not matched to a gene: 7. Germline V gene sequence: CDR1 LNHDA, CDR2 SQIVND (reference sequence). The CDR3 spans 14 residues. Supplemented by reference TRBV19 and TRBJ2-7, the full variable domain reads DGGITQSPKYLFRKEGQNVTLSCEQNLNHDAMYWYRQDPGQGLRLIYYSQIVNDFQKGDIAEGYSVSREKKESFPLTVTSAQKNPTAFYLCASTTGTGAYEQYFGPGTRLTVT.

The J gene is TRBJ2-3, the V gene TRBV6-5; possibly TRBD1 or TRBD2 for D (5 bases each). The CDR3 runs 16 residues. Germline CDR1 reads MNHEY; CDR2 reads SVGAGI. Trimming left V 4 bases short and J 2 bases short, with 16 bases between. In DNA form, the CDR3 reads TGTGCCAGCAGTTCGGGGCTCAGGGCTATCACAGATACGCAGTATTTT. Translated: CASSSGLRAITDTQYF.

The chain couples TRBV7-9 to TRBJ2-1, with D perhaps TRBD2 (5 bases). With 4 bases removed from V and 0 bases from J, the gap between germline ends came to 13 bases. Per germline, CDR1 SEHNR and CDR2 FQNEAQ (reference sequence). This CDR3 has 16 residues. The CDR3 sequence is CASSSPPGSSYNEQFF. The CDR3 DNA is TGTGCCAGCAGCTCCCCGCCGGGGAGCTCCTACAATGAGCAGTTCTTC.

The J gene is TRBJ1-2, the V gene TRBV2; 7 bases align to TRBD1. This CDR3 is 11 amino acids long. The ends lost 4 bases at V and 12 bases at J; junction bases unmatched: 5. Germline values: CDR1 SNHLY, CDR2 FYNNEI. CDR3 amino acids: CASSGPGQHTF. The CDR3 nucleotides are TGTGCCAGCAGTGGACCGGGACAGCACACCTTC.

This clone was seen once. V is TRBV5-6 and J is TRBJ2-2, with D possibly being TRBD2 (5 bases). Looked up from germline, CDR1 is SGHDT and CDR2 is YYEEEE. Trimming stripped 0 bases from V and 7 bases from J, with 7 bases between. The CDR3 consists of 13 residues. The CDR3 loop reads CASSLADYGELFF. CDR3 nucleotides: TGTGCCAGCAGCTTGGCCGACTACGGGGAGCTGTTTTTT.

The CDR3 region has the DNA TGTGCCAGCAGTTTAAGTGCAGGGCCGAATACGCAGTATTTT. This translates into CASSLSAGPNTQYF. V is TRBV28 and J is TRBJ2-3; a weak D match, TRBD1 (5 bases). Trimming shortened V by 2 bases and J by 7 bases, and 13 bases separated the two germline ends. Germline V gene sequence: CDR1 MDHEN, CDR2 SYDVKM. The CDR3 consists of 14 residues.

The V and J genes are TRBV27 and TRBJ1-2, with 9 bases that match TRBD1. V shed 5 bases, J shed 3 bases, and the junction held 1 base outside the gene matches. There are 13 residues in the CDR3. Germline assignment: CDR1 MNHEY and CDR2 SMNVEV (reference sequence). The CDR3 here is CASSRDRDYGYTF. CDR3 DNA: TGTGCCAGCAGTAGGGACAGGGACTATGGCTACACCTTC.

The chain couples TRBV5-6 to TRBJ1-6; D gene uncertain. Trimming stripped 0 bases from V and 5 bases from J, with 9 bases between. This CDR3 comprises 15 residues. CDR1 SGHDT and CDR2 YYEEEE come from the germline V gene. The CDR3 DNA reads TGTGCCAGCAGCTTGGGGCTGGGAGATAATTCACCCCTCCACTTT. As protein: CASSLGLGDNSPLHF.

The CDR3 sequence is CASSLWGYDSNQPQHF. CDR3 nucleotides: TGCGCCAGCAGCTTGTGGGGGTACGATAGCAATCAGCCCCAGCATTTT. The rearrangement links TRBV5-1 to TRBJ1-5; the D gene is possibly TRBD1 (5 bases). In germline, CDR1 is SGHRS, CDR2 YFSETQ. CDR3 size: 16 residues. The V and J ends lost 1 base and 0 bases respectively, with 11 bases between them.

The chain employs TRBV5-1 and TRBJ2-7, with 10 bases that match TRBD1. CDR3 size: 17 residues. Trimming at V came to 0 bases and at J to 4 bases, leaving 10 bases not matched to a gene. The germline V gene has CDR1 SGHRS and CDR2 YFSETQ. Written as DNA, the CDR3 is TGCGCCAGCAGCTTGGCCCCGATTTTGGACAGGGGGTACGAGCAGTACTTC. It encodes CASSLAPILDRGYEQYF.

As DNA, the CDR3 is TGTGCCAGCACCCCCTCCGGACGCCGTGTTGGCGAGCAGTACTTC. Amino acids: CASTPSGRRVGEQYF. The rearrangement uses TRBV6-5 and TRBJ2-7, with D unclear. Looked up from germline, CDR1 is MNHEY and CDR2 is SVGAGI. The CDR3 spans 15 residues. Trimming took off 7 bases at V and 6 bases at J, with 22 bases between the two ends.

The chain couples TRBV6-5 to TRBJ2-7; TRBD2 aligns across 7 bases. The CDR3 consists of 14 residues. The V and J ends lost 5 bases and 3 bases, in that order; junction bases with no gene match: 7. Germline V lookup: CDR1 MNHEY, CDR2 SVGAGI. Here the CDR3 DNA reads TGTGCCAGCAGTGAAGACCGGGACTACTACGAGCAGTACTTC. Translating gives CASSEDRDYYEQYF.

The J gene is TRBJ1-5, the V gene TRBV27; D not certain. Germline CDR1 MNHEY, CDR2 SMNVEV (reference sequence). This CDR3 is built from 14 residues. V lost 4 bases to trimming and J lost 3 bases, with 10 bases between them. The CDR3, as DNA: TGTGCCAGCAGTTCGTTGGGTACCAATCAGCCCCAGCATTTT. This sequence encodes CASSSLGTNQPQHF.

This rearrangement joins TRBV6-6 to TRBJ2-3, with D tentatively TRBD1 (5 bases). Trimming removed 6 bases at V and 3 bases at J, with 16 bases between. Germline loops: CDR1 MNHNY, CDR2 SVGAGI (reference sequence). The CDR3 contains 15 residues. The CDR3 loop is CASRPSGLRTDTQYF. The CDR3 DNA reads TGTGCCAGCAGACCCTCAGGGCTTAGGACAGATACGCAGTATTTT.

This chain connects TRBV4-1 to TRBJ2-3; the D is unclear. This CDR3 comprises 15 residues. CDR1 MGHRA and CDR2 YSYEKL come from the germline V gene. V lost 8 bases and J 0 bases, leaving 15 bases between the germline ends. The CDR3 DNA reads TGCGCCAGCGCCCTAAATTATCCTAGCACAGATACGCAGTATTTT. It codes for CASALNYPSTDTQYF.

DNA of the CDR3: TGCGCCAGCAGCAGGACCGGGACAGGTAACAATGAGCAGTTCTTC. Translation: CASSRTGTGNNEQFF. The chain carries TRBV5-1 and TRBJ2-1; 8 bases align to TRBD1. Trimming removed 4 bases from V and 5 bases from J; junction bases left unmatched: 8. Germline V gene lookup returns CDR1 SGHRS and CDR2 YFSETQ. CDR3 size: 15 residues.

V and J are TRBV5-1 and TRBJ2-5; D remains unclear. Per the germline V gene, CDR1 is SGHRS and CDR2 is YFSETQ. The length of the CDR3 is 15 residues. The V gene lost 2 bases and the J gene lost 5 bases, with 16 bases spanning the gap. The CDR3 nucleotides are TGCGCCAGCAGCTTCGGGCTGGCAAAATGGGAGACCCAGTACTTC. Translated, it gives CASSFGLAKWETQYF.

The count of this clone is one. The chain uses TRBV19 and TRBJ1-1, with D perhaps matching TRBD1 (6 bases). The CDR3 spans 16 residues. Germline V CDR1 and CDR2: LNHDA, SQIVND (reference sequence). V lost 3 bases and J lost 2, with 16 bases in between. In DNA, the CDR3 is TGTGCCAGTAGTATGCCCGCGACAGGTGACAACACTGAAGCTTTCTTT. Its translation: CASSMPATGDNTEAFF.